The 10 T cell receptor beta chains below come from one sample, sequenced in a study of identifying expanded T cells in peripheral blood. Sequencing was performed with immunoSEQ multiplex PCR; in TCRdb, only in-frame clones are kept and a portion is missing. The sample carries tens of thousands of clones, approximately 88% recorded once. The sample was blood. All receptors come from a person aged 18 to 75 in good health.

The chain combines TRBV6-1 with TRBJ2-7; TRBD2 is a possible D gene (6 bases). This CDR3 contains 14 residues. The ends were cut back, 7 bases at V and 7 bases at J, with 20 bases in the middle. Germline CDR1 and CDR2: MNHNS and SASEGT. CDR3 nucleotides: TGTGCCAGCACCGGGGGTTTGACAGCTTCTGAGCAGTACTTC. Translating it yields CASTGGLTASEQYF.

This rearrangement joins TRBV30 to TRBJ1-5; perhaps TRBD1 as D (5 bases). This CDR3 is built from 13 residues. The germline gives CDR1 GTSNPN, CDR2 SVGIG (reference sequence). V lost 0 bases to trimming and J lost 5 bases, with 8 bases between them. The DNA for the CDR3 is TGTGCCTGGAGTGTAAAGGGGCATCAGCCCCAGCATTTT. Translated, it gives CAWSVKGHQPQHF.

The rearrangement links TRBV19 to TRBJ2-3; D uncertain. This CDR3 spans 13 amino acids. Trimming shortened V by 4 bases and J by 0 bases, and 5 bases separated the two germline ends. From germline, CDR1 is LNHDA and CDR2 SQIVND (reference sequence). CDR3 loop: CASSTLSTDTQYF. CDR3 DNA sequence: TGTGCCAGTAGTACCCTAAGCACAGATACGCAGTATTTT.

The chain is built from TRBV18 and TRBJ2-3; 10 nucleotides line up with TRBD2. The CDR3 extends over 19 amino acids. Germline CDR1 reads KGHSH; CDR2 reads LQKENI. J gave up 3 bases and V 1 base, and 13 bases lay outside the gene matches. CDR3 sequence: CASSPRTLAGALGTDTQYF. CDR3 bases: TGTGCCAGCTCACCACGGACCCTAGCGGGAGCACTAGGGACAGATACGCAGTATTTT. Together with reference TRBV18 and TRBJ2-3, the CDR3 gives the full variable domain: NAGVMQNPRHLVRRRGQEARLRCSPMKGHSHVYWYRQLPEEGLKFMVYLQKENIIDESGMPKERFSAEFPKEGPSILRIQQVVRGDSAAYFCASSPRTLAGALGTDTQYFGPGTRLTVL.

The rearrangement uses TRBV11-3 and TRBJ2-2; D not certain. Germline V CDR1 and CDR2: SGHNT, YENEEA. The CDR3 extends over 14 amino acids. Trimming took off 1 base at V and 1 base at J, with 4 bases between the two ends. The CDR3 is CASSLGQNTGELFF. The CDR3 region has the DNA TGTGCCAGCAGCTTAGGCCAGAACACCGGGGAGCTGTTTTTT.

The chain is built from TRBV6-1 and TRBJ1-2; tentatively, D is TRBD1 (6 bases). Per germline, CDR1 MNHNS and CDR2 SASEGT. The V and J ends lost 4 bases and 4 bases respectively, with 13 bases between them. CDR3 size: 14 residues. The CDR3 is CASSGQKGGYGYTF. In DNA form, the CDR3 reads TGTGCCAGCAGTGGACAGAAAGGGGGCTATGGCTACACCTTC.

The J gene is TRBJ2-3, the V gene TRBV19; D gene uncertain. This CDR3 has 14 amino acids. V lost 6 bases and J lost 5, with 15 bases in between. Germline assignment: CDR1 LNHDA and CDR2 SQIVND (reference sequence). The chain's CDR3 is CASRGPPRQDTQYF. The CDR3 DNA reads as TGTGCCAGTAGGGGTCCTCCAAGGCAAGATACGCAGTATTTT.

The CDR3 DNA follows: TGTGCCAGCAGTTACTCGTTTTTTGGGGCCACTGAAGCTTTCTTT. As protein: CASSYSFFGATEAFF. The V and J genes are TRBV6-5 and TRBJ1-1; maybe TRBD1 (5 bases). The germline V gene has CDR1 MNHEY and CDR2 SVGAGI. This CDR3 contains 15 residues. V was clipped by 0 bases and J by 4 bases, with 12 bases between them.

This sequence joins TRBV7-9 and TRBJ1-2; TRBD1 might be the D (6 bases). The germline gives CDR1 SEHNR, CDR2 FQNEAQ (reference sequence). This CDR3 region has 12 residues. Trimming took off 10 bases at V and 6 bases at J, with 15 bases between the two ends. The chain's CDR3 is CATAGQTHGYTF. DNA for the CDR3: TGTGCCACTGCTGGACAGACCCATGGCTACACCTTC.

This chain connects TRBV30 to TRBJ2-6, with no clear D. Germline-derived CDR1 and CDR2 are GTSNPN and SVGIG (reference sequence). V lost 1 base, J lost 0 bases, and 7 bases lay in between. CDR3 length: 15 amino acids. CDR3: CAWSAQVSGANVLTF. The CDR3 DNA is TGTGCCTGGAGTGCCCAGGTCTCTGGGGCCAACGTCCTGACTTTC.